This entry features one T cell receptor (beta chain) sequence. Germline V gene data show CDR1 as ENHRY and CDR2 as SYGVKD. CDR3 size: 13 residues. Deletions cut 3 bases from V and 5 bases from J, with 10 bases between. This record comes from a study of blood T cell repertoires in COVID-19. Study-level information: Researchers got acute and convalescent COVID-19 samples from the United States, Italy and Spain. Sample material is recorded as cDNA or gDNA derived from T cells, B-cell-depleted T cells, or PBMCs.

Study processing details: By means of reference gene primer amplification, nucleated cell counts were estimated. TCRdb's copy holds only in-frame clones and misses some; the assay was immunoSEQ multiplex PCR. The V and J calls and the clone size are those of that table, but D and trimming were determined from the DNA. The profile shows under 95,000 clones, approximately 83% of them singletons. The sequenced sample consisted of peripheral blood. V is TRBV10-3 and J is TRBJ2-5; D is uncertain. This TCR derives from a woman of 80 years or more with active or convalescent COVID-19. The CDR3 nucleotides are TGTGCCATCAGTGAAGCCCAAATTGAGACCCAGTACTTC. Amino acid sequence: CAISEAQIETQYF.